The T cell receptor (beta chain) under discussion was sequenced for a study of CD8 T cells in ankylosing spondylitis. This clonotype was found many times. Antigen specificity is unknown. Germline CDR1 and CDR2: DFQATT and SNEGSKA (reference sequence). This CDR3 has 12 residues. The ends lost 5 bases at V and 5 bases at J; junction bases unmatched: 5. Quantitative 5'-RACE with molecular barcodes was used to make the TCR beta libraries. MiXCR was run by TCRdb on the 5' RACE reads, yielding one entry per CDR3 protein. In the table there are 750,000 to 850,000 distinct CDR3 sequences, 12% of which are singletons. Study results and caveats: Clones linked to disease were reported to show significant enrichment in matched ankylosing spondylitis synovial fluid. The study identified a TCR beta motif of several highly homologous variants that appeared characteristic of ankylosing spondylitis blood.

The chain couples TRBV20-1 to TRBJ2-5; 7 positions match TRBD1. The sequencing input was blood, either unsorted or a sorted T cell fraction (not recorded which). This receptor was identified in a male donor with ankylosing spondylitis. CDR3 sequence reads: CSAFGTAETQYF. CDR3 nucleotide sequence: TGCAGTGCTTTCGGGACAGCGGAGACCCAGTACTTC.